These 15 T cell receptor beta chains share one sample of origin, sequenced in a study of post-analysis software for immune sequencing data. The antigens these receptors bind are not known. General study findings and limits: Elevated frequency relative to controls characterized four or five TRBV segments in patients, TRBV5-6, TRBV5-1 and TRBV20-1 among them.

Sequencing libraries made from TCR beta cDNA carried unique molecular identifiers. MiXCR was run by TCRdb on the PCR reads, yielding one entry per CDR3 protein. This sample has 450,000 to 650,000 distinct CDR3 sequences, with around 40% found just once. The sequenced material came from blood. The receptors stem from a girl aged 5-17 years with multiple sclerosis.

In this sample, this clonotype turned up a few times. V gene TRBV10-1 combines with J gene TRBJ2-1; 7 bases line up with TRBD2. The trim removed 3 bases at V and 6 bases at J, leaving 2 bases unmatched. Germline lookup yields CDR1 WNHNN and CDR2 SYGVQD (reference sequence). The CDR3 covers 13 residues. CDR3 amino acids: CASSDAGANEQFF. The DNA for the CDR3 is TGCGCCAGCAGTGATGCGGGAGCCAATGAGCAGTTCTTC.

With regard to this clonotype: A read error may be the cause here, since a much bigger clone is one base away. The chain is built from TRBV4-2 and TRBJ2-5; D is possibly TRBD2 (5 bases). Germline V gives CDR1 LGHNA, CDR2 YNFKEQ. The CDR3 is 15 residues long. The CDR3 DNA is TGTGTCAGCAGCCAAGATGTAACGGGGAGCGAGACCCAGTACTTC. Protein product: CVSSQDVTGSETQYF.

V and J are TRBV20-1 and TRBJ2-1, with 7 bases lining up with TRBD1. The CDR3 is 16 amino acids. V lost 1 base, J lost 3 bases, and 9 bases stayed unmatched. CDR1 is DFQATT, CDR2 SNEGSKA, per germline (reference sequence). CDR3 DNA sequence: TGCAGTGCTAGAGCCTCTAAGGGGGCTCACTACAATGAGCAGTTCTTC. Protein product: CSARASKGAHYNEQFF.

This clonotype occurred a few times. This chain links TRBV20-1 with TRBJ1-2; 9 bases line up with TRBD1. The CDR3 loop spans 14 amino acids. The V and J ends lost 2 bases and 7 bases, in that order; junction bases with no gene match: 8. The germline V gene encodes CDR1 DFQATT and CDR2 SNEGSKA (reference sequence). This CDR3 reads CSARWTGAGFGYTF. The CDR3 coding sequence is TGCAGTGCTAGATGGACAGGGGCAGGGTTTGGCTACACCTTC.

The chain is built from TRBV20-1 and TRBJ2-1; D perhaps matches TRBD2 (7 bases). The CDR3 loop spans 13 amino acids. CDR1 and CDR2 (germline): DFQATT, SNEGSKA (reference sequence). Trimming pared 3 bases from V and 5 bases from J, leaving 11 bases between. The CDR3 here is CSASGGRNNEQFF. As DNA, the CDR3 is TGCAGTGCTAGCGGGGGGCGAAACAATGAGCAGTTCTTC.

This clonotype was detected a few times. The gene calls are TRBV7-2 and TRBJ2-7; 11 bases line up with TRBD1. The CDR3 consists of 15 residues. Germline assignment: CDR1 SGHTA and CDR2 FQGNSA. The V segment lost 1 base and the J segment 3 bases; nucleotides outside the gene matches: 2. CDR3 amino acids: CASSLGGTGGYEQYF. The CDR3 DNA follows: TGTGCCAGCAGCTTAGGTGGGACAGGGGGCTACGAGCAGTACTTC.

The genes are TRBV29-1 and TRBJ2-2, with D perhaps matching TRBD1 or TRBD2 (5 bases each). The CDR3 totals 12 residues. Germline values: CDR1 SQVTM, CDR2 ANQGSEA. V was trimmed by 4 bases and J by 4 bases, leaving 7 bases between them. The CDR3 DNA sequence: TGCAGCGTTGCGGGGACCACCGGGGAGCTGTTTTTT. Protein product: CSVAGTTGELFF.

This clonotype came up once. The chain couples TRBV11-2 to TRBJ1-2; no reliable D call. The V end lost 3 bases, the J end lost 4 bases, and 9 bases lay between the germline ends. The CDR3 contains 13 residues. Germline values: CDR1 SGHAT, CDR2 FQNNGV. The CDR3 sequence: CASSFPRFYGYTF. The CDR3 DNA reads as TGTGCCAGCAGCTTTCCACGATTCTATGGCTACACCTTC.

This clonotype was found a few times. The chain recombines TRBV15 with TRBJ2-7, with D perhaps TRBD1 or TRBD2 (5 bases each). The CDR3 contains 14 residues. V shed 0 bases and J shed 2 bases, with 8 bases lying between them. CDR1 LNHNV and CDR2 YYDKDF come from the germline V gene (reference sequence). The CDR3, as DNA: TGTGCCACCAGCAGAGACGAGGGGCCCTACGAGCAGTACTTC. This sequence encodes CATSRDEGPYEQYF.

The chain couples TRBV7-9 to TRBJ2-6; no reliable D call. Germline CDR1 and CDR2: SEHNR and FQNEAQ (reference sequence). With 2 bases removed from V and 3 bases from J, the gap between germline ends came to 8 bases. This CDR3 contains 15 residues. The CDR3 nucleotides are TGTGCCAGCAGCTTATCCAGATTTGGGGCCAACGTCCTGACTTTC. This codes for CASSLSRFGANVLTF.

This clonotype was seen a few times. This chain joins TRBV11-2 and TRBJ2-7; 8 bases fit TRBD1. Germline CDR1 and CDR2: SGHAT and FQNNGV. The length of the CDR3 is 14 residues. The ends lost 5 bases at V and 5 bases at J; junction bases unmatched: 8. CDR3 loop: CASSRADRAHEQYF. The CDR3 DNA sequence: TGTGCCAGCAGCCGGGCGGACAGGGCTCACGAGCAGTACTTC.

This clonotype was counted a few times. This chain uses TRBV29-1 with TRBJ1-2, with D uncertain. Germline lookup yields CDR1 SQVTM and CDR2 ANQGSEA. This CDR3 has 11 amino acids. V was cut by 5 bases and J by 2 bases, with 6 bases left in between. CDR3 amino acids: CSVFLNYGYTF. CDR3 coding DNA: TGCAGCGTTTTTCTCAACTATGGCTACACCTTC.

The chain employs TRBV20-1 and TRBJ2-2; D tentatively reads TRBD1 or TRBD2 (5 bases each). This CDR3 has 13 amino acids. CDR1 and CDR2 from the germline V gene are DFQATT and SNEGSKA (reference sequence). V was pared by 5 bases and J by 6 bases, with 13 bases between. The CDR3 here is CSAEGPGSGELFF. CDR3 in DNA: TGCAGTGCTGAGGGGCCGGGGTCCGGGGAGCTGTTTTTT.

A remark on this clonotype: It is unclear where the CDR3 begins or ends on the DNA, so no DNA is shown, and the CDR3 is as TCRdb lists it. The V gene is TRBV20-1, the J gene TRBJ1-2; no check of the table's D call, TRBD1, against the DNA was made. The CDR3 is made up of 19 amino acids, end residues included. Germline V lookup: CDR1 DFQATT, CDR2 SNEGSKA (reference sequence). CDR3 residues: CSAKETQYFGPGKNYGYTF.

The chain recombines TRBV20-1 with TRBJ1-1, with a tentative D call TRBD1 (5 bases). Per germline, CDR1 DFQATT and CDR2 SNEGSKA (reference sequence). Trimming removed 5 bases from V and 3 bases from J, with 16 bases in between. The CDR3 totals 14 residues. The CDR3 DNA reads TGCAGTGCTCCATCGGTGTGGGGGGACACTGAAGCTTTCTTT. This translates into CSAPSVWGDTEAFF.